This TCR beta chain comes out of a study of cytomegalovirus exposure and HLA in healthy donors. Germline CDR1 and CDR2: MGHDK and SYGVNS. V lost 2 bases, J lost 0 bases, and 10 bases lay in between. There are 15 residues in the CDR3. This clone was detected a few times. What it binds is not known. The PCR contained 60 Vbeta and 13 Jbeta primers. Generated by immunoSEQ multiplex PCR, the TCRdb table keeps only in-frame clones and is missing some. The sample lists about 190,000 clones, about 12% seen once, with more than 7% in the top ten. Study findings and constraints: The majority of TCR sequences were rare, yet some public TCRs appeared in many donors. According to a later analysis, donors in an Asian-associated ancestry cluster reportedly had fewer N-insertions than the 666-donor mean.

The chain employs TRBV25-1 and TRBJ1-1, with D maybe TRBD1 (6 bases). The receptor was isolated from a man aged 50 to 59 in good health and CMV-seropositive. Sequenced sample: PBMCs. The CDR3 protein is CASSEGGAMNTEAFF. Written as DNA, the CDR3 is TGTGCCAGCAGTGAAGGGGGGGCTATGAACACTGAAGCTTTCTTT.